These T cell receptor beta chains were read from a single sample in a study of T-cell memory formation after mild COVID-19. TCRdb called the 5' RACE reads again in MiXCR, with one record for every CDR3 protein. The profile shows some 600,000 distinct CDR3 sequences, approximately 15% of them singletons. The material sequenced was PBMCs or a T cell subset sorted from them (not recorded which). All receptors come from an adult woman who had mild COVID-19 (a few samples of this study predate the infection). Cell type and time point are not known. Both conserved end residues are part of each CDR3.

J,V,CDR3
TRBJ1-1,TRBV20-1,CSPQGGTEAFF
TRBJ2-1,TRBV9,CASSPLGQGKGHNEQFF
TRBJ2-3,TRBV3-1,CASSQANKDTQYF
TRBJ2-1,TRBV7-9,CASSSLPGPKLGEQFF
TRBJ2-7,TRBV12-3/TRBV12-4,CASSSRTGTEQYF
TRBJ2-7,TRBV7-8,CASSSKLGTSSYEQYF
TRBJ1-2,TRBV5-1,CASSLSATGDGYTF
TRBJ2-3,TRBV7-2,CASSQGGEYLADTQYF
TRBJ2-7,TRBV4-3,CASSQDRLVNYEQYF
TRBJ1-2,TRBV10-3,CAISVSRDAVAGYTF
TRBJ2-7,TRBV6-1,CASSEKGGLYSYEQYF
TRBJ2-1,TRBV7-8,CASSLAALDSSEQFF
TRBJ2-1,TRBV7-9,CASSLAGVENEQFF
TRBJ2-4,TRBV28,CASGDIQYF
TRBJ2-3,TRBV30,CAWSRQGDTQYF
TRBJ2-7,TRBV6-5,CASTPGQGPNEQYF
TRBJ1-5,TRBV6-2/TRBV6-3,CASTRGQGTNQPQHF
TRBJ2-5,TRBV19,CARPPKGWGTEETQYF
TRBJ2-2,TRBV20-1,CSATPAGLRNTGELFF
TRBJ2-1,TRBV14,CASSQDAGVPNEQFF
TRBJ2-2,TRBV14,CASSQDPDRTSNTGELFF
TRBJ2-7,TRBV4-3,CASSQGYGTYEQYF
TRBJ2-7,TRBV27,CASSSPGRDRVNEQYF
TRBJ2-6,TRBV19,CASSILGPYEANVLTF
TRBJ2-2,TRBV5-1,CASSLGQGANTGELFF
TRBJ2-2,TRBV3-1,CASSHRQAWAGKNTGELFF
TRBJ2-1,TRBV10-3,CAISSSGGPYNEQFF
TRBJ1-2,TRBV20-1,CSASPGNRAYGYTF
TRBJ2-7,TRBV5-4,CASSLAGTGVLYEQYF
TRBJ2-3,TRBV6-6,CASSYALGVAGDGDTQYF
TRBJ2-7,TRBV12-3/TRBV12-4,CASRASGTSGGGAHEQYF
TRBJ2-1,TRBV7-2,CASSLETGIINEQFF
TRBJ1-1,TRBV10-2,CASSESGSVMNTEAFF
TRBJ2-6,TRBV4-2,CASSPAGAAYSGANVLTF
TRBJ1-1,TRBV7-7,CASSLAGGEEGRFQAFF
TRBJ2-3,TRBV11-3,CASSLERVDTQYF
TRBJ1-5,TRBV3-1,CASSQTVVQPQHF
TRBJ2-3,TRBV12-3/TRBV12-4,CASSLGLAGARITDTQYF
TRBJ2-1,TRBV30,CAWRTSGVANEQFF
TRBJ2-7,TRBV6-5,CASSYRWEQYF
TRBJ2-1,TRBV5-1,CASSLVDNNEQFF
TRBJ1-2,TRBV5-5,CASSLEGAGYGYTF
TRBJ2-3,TRBV20-1,CGGGPVDTQYF
TRBJ2-7,TRBV11-2,CAGDTCYEQYF
TRBJ2-3,TRBV5-1,CASSLLAGSSTDTQYF
TRBJ2-7,TRBV7-9,CASTLSYEQYF
TRBJ2-7,TRBV20-1,CSARADNAYEQYF
TRBJ2-7,TRBV12-3/TRBV12-4,CASSLSQGGKYF
TRBJ1-1,TRBV11-1,CASSSPGRVEAFF